This T cell receptor (beta chain) was sequenced for a study of regulatory dendritic cells for organ transplantation. This clone is a singleton in its sample. Its antigen remains unidentified. The V segment lost 5 bases and the J segment 3 bases; nucleotides outside the gene matches: 9. The CDR3 totals 16 residues. Per germline, CDR1 SEHNR and CDR2 FQNEAQ (reference sequence). General study points: Memory CD8+ T cells were the most oligoclonal; naive cells were highly diverse. Regulatory dendritic cells appeared to expand memory CD8+ clones less than mature ones. Among resting subsets, memory CD8+ cells contained the most alloreactive clonotypes. Considerable individual heterogeneity was seen in alloreactive memory CD8+ T cells.

Measured with immunoSEQ multiplex PCR; TCRdb has only the in-frame clones, and not every one. This table holds some 11,000 clones, 74% found once. CFSE-labeled sorted T cells met regulatory or mature dendritic cells for around five days. The V gene is TRBV7-9, the J gene TRBJ2-2; 7 nucleotides line up with TRBD1. What was sequenced was naive CD4+ T cells from blood cultured with regulatory dendritic cells. Subset defined: CD45RA+ naive T cells. The receptor comes from a human donor in good health. As DNA, the CDR3 is TGTGCCAGCAGCCACAACAGGGGTGGATACACCGGGGAGCTGTTTTTT. Protein: CASSHNRGGYTGELFF.